This section outlines one TCR beta chain sequence together with its context. The source of the sample is a study of blood T cell repertoires in COVID-19. Whole-study context: Samples representing acute and convalescent COVID-19 were sourced from the United States, Italy and Spain. T cells, B-cell-depleted T cells, or PBMCs provided the cDNA or gDNA that served as material.

TCRdb's copy holds only in-frame clones and misses some; the assay was immunoSEQ multiplex PCR. The data contain about 200,000 clones, 80% to 90% of them seen just once; the ten biggest clones take up approximately 11%. This TCR was recovered from a human donor with active or convalescent COVID-19. The donor label of this sample is uncertain. The sample taken for sequencing was peripheral blood.

The CDR3 nucleotides are TGTGCCAGCAGCTCCCCCTTCCGGGGTACCTACGAGCAGTACTTC. Its translation is CASSSPFRGTYEQYF. The V and J genes are TRBV7-2 and TRBJ2-7; tentatively, D is TRBD2 (5 bases). Germline lookup yields CDR1 SGHTA and CDR2 FQGNSA. This CDR3 is built from 15 residues. V gave up 4 bases and J gave up 2 bases, with 15 bases separating them.